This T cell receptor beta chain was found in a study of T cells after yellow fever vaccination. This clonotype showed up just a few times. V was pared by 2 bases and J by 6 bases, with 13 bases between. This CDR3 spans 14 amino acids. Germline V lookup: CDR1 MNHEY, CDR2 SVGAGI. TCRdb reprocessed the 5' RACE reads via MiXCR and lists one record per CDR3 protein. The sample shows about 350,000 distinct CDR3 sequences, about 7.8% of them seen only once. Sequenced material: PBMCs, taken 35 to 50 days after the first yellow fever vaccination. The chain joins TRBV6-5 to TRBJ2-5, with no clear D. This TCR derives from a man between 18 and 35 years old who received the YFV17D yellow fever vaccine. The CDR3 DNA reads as TGTGCCAGCAGTTACGATGCGGATCGGAAGACCCAGTACTTC. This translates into CASSYDADRKTQYF.